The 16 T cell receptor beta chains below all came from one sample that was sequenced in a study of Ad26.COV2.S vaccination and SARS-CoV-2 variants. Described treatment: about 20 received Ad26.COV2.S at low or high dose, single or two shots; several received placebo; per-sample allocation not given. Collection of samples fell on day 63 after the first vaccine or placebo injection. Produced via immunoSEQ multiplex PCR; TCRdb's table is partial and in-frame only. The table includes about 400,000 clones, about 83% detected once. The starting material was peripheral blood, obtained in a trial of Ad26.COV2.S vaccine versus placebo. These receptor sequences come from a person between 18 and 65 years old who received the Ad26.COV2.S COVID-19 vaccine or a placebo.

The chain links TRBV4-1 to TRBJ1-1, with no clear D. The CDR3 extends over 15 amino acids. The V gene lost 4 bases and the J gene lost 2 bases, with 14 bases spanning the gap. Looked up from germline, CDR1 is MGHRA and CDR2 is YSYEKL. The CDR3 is CASSLSTAPNTEAFF. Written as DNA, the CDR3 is TGCGCCAGCAGCCTCTCGACTGCCCCAAACACTGAAGCTTTCTTT.

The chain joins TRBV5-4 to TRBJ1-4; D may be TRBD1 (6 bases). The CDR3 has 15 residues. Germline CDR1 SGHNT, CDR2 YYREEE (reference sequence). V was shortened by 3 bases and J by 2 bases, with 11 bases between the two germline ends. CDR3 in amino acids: CASSSGGTTNEKLFF. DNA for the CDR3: TGTGCCAGCAGCTCGGGGGGCACCACTAATGAAAAACTGTTTTTT. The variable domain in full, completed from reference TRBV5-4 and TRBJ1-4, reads ETGVTQSPTHLIKTRGQQVTLRCSSQSGHNTVSWYQQALGQGPQFIFQYYREEENGRGNFPPRFSGLQFPNYSSELNVNALELDDSALYLCASSSGGTTNEKLFFGSGTQLSVL.

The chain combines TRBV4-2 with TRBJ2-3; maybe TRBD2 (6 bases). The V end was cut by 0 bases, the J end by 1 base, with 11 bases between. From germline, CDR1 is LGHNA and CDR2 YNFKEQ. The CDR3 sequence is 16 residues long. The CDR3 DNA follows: TGTGCCAGCAGCCAAGATGGGGCTAGCGGCACAGATACGCAGTATTTT. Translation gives CASSQDGASGTDTQYF.

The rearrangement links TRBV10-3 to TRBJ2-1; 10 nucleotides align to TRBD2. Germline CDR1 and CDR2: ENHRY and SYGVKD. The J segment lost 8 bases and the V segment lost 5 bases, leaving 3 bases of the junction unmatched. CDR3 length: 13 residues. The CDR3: CAISSGRGDEQFF. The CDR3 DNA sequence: TGTGCCATCAGTAGCGGGAGGGGCGATGAGCAGTTCTTC.

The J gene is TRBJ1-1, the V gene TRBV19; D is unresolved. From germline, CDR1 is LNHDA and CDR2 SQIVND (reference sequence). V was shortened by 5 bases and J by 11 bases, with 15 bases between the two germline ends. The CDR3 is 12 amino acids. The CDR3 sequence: CASSGFLERAFF. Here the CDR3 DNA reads TGTGCCAGTAGTGGGTTTCTGGAGAGGGCTTTCTTT.

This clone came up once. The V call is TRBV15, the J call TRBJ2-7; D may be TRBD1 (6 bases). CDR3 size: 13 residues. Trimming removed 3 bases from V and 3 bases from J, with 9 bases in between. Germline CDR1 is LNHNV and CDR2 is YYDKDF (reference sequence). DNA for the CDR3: TGTGCCACCAGCAGGGACAGTTACTACGAGCAGTACTTC. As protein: CATSRDSYYEQYF.

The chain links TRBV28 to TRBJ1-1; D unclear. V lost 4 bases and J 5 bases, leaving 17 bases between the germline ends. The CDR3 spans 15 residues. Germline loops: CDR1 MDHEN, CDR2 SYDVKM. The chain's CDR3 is CASSSPRWGRTEAFF. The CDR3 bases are TGTGCCAGCAGTTCCCCCAGGTGGGGTCGGACTGAAGCTTTCTTT.

The CDR3 here is CASSLDRSREKLFF. CDR3 nucleotides: TGTGCCAGCAGCTTGGACAGGTCTCGGGAAAAACTGTTTTTT. The chain uses TRBV7-2 and TRBJ1-4; 7 bases agree with TRBD1. Per germline, CDR1 SGHTA and CDR2 FQGNSA. J gave up 8 bases and V 3 bases, and 6 bases lay outside the gene matches. The CDR3 loop spans 14 amino acids.

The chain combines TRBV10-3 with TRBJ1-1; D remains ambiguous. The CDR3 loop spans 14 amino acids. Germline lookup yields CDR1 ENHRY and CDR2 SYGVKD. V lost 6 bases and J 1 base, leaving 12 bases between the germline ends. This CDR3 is CAISGPPSNTEAFF. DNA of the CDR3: TGTGCCATCAGCGGCCCCCCCTCGAACACTGAAGCTTTCTTT.

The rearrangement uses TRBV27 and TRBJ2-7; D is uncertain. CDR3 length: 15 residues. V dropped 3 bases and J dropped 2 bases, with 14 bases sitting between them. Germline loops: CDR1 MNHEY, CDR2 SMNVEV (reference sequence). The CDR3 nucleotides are TGTGCCAGCAGTTTCCGTGCAGGCCGAACCTACGAGCAGTACTTC. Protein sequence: CASSFRAGRTYEQYF.

The CDR3, as DNA: TGTGCCAGCAGCCAAGATAACCTTTACAATGAGCAGTTCTTC. Translation gives CASSQDNLYNEQFF. The rearrangement joins TRBV4-2 to TRBJ2-1; D call uncertain. The CDR3 covers 14 residues. Trimming pared 0 bases from V and 4 bases from J, leaving 7 bases between. Germline CDR1 LGHNA, CDR2 YNFKEQ.

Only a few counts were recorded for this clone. In DNA, the CDR3 is TGTGCCAGCAGCCGGGACATCAGCACAGATACGCAGTATTTT. Translating gives CASSRDISTDTQYF. The chain carries TRBV7-2 and TRBJ2-3, with D possibly TRBD1 on 6 matching bases. Germline V gene sequence: CDR1 SGHTA, CDR2 FQGNSA. V shed 5 bases and J shed 0 bases, with 9 bases lying between them. The CDR3 runs to 14 residues.

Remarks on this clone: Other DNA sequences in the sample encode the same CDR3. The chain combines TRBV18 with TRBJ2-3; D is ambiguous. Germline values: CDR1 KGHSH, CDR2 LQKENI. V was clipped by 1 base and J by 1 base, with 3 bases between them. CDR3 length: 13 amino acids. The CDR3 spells CASSPQGTDTQYF. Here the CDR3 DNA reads TGTGCCAGCTCACCACAGGGCACAGATACGCAGTATTTT.

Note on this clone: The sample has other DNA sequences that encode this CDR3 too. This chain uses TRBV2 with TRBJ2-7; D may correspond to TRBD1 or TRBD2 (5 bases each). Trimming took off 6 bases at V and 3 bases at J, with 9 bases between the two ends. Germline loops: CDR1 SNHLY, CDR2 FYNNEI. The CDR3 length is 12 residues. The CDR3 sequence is CASSRDGYEQYF. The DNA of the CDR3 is TGTGCCAGCAGCCGGGACGGCTACGAGCAGTACTTC.

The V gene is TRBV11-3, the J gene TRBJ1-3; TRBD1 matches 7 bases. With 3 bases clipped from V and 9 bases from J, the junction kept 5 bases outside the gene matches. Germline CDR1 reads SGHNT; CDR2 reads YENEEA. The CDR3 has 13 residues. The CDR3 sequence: CASSFFAGGTIYF. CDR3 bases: TGTGCCAGCAGCTTTTTTGCAGGGGGCACCATATATTTT.

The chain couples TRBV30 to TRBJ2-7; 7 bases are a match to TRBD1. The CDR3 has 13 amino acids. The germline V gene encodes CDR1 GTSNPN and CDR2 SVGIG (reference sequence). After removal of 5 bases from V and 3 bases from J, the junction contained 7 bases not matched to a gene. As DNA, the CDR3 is TGTGCCTGGCGCAGACAGGGCAGCTACGAGCAGTACTTC. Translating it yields CAWRRQGSYEQYF.